The 27 T cell receptor beta chains reported below all come from one sample, sequenced in a study of T-cell reconstitution after alpha-beta-depleted transplantation in children. For TCRbeta, the library was prepared with unique molecular identifiers. Each CDR3 protein gets one entry after TCRdb re-called the PCR reads with MiXCR. The data show 780,000 or so distinct CDR3 sequences, roughly 15% seen once. The input for sequencing was PBMCs, mostly from graft donor cells, taken 360 days after TCRalphabeta/CD19-depleted stem cell transplant. The source is a male patient between 5 and 17 years old who had a stem cell transplant for acute lymphoblastic leukemia, so the T cells may come from the graft donor.

This clonotype was detected only a few times. The V and J genes are TRBV2 and TRBJ2-5; TRBD2 matches at 9 bases. The CDR3 loop spans 16 amino acids. Germline assignment: CDR1 SNHLY and CDR2 FYNNEI. V lost 4 bases and J lost 5; bases outside the gene matches: 11. Written as DNA, the CDR3 is TGTGCCAGCAGTGCAACTAGCGGGCCGATGAGGGAGACCCAGTACTTC. This codes for CASSATSGPMRETQYF.

This clonotype was seen many times. Here the CDR3 reads CAVPGTGEFTPLHF. The CDR3 DNA is TGCGCAGTCCCCGGGACAGGGGAATTCACACCCCTCCACTTT. The chain combines TRBV10-2 with TRBJ1-6; 10 nucleotides line up with TRBD1. The CDR3 extends over 14 amino acids. From germline, CDR1 is WSHSY and CDR2 SAAADI.

The chain is built from TRBV3-1 and TRBJ2-5, with 7 bases lining up with TRBD1. Looked up from germline, CDR1 is LGHDT and CDR2 is YNNKEL (reference sequence). This CDR3 region has 13 residues. Losses at the gene ends were 6 bases for V and 5 bases for J; bases not matched to a gene: 6. As DNA, the CDR3 is TGTGCCAGCAGAATCGACAGGGTCGAGACCCAGTACTTC. Translation gives CASRIDRVETQYF.

V usage is TRBV3-1 and J usage is TRBJ2-7; D is uncertain. V lost 4 bases and J lost 2, with 21 bases in between. The CDR3 consists of 17 residues. Germline CDR1 is LGHDT and CDR2 is YNNKEL (reference sequence). The CDR3: CASSRAPPLRWAYEQYF. In DNA form, the CDR3 reads TGTGCCAGCAGCCGGGCGCCTCCGCTACGGTGGGCCTACGAGCAGTACTTC.

This clonotype was recorded a few times. The chain uses TRBV12-3 or TRBV12-4 and TRBJ2-3; TRBD1 is a possible D gene (6 bases). The CDR3 length is 16 residues. Trimming shortened V by 3 bases and J by 7 bases, and 20 bases separated the two germline ends. Written as DNA, the CDR3 is TGTGCCAGCAGTTTTTATCTGGACAGAGTCGCACATACGCAGTATTTT. This encodes CASSFYLDRVAHTQYF.

The J gene is TRBJ2-2, the V gene TRBV4-1, with a possible D match to TRBD2 (5 bases). The germline V gene has CDR1 MGHRA and CDR2 YSYEKL. CDR3 length equals 14 residues. V was cut by 5 bases and J by 5 bases, with 12 bases left in between. This CDR3 reads CASSVHDYTGELFF. In DNA, the CDR3 is TGCGCCAGCAGCGTTCACGACTATACCGGGGAGCTGTTTTTT.

This sequence joins TRBV7-7 and TRBJ2-1; D may be TRBD1 or TRBD2 (6 bases each). This CDR3 comprises 15 residues. CDR1 is SSHAT and CDR2 is FNYEAQ in the germline V gene (reference sequence). Trimming cost V 5 bases and J 6 bases, with 17 bases left between them. The CDR3 is CASSAVGGLRNEQFF. As DNA, the CDR3 is TGTGCCAGCAGCGCAGTAGGGGGACTCCGCAATGAGCAGTTCTTC.

This rearrangement joins TRBV7-9 to TRBJ2-5; D is unclear. Trimming removed 5 bases at V and 2 bases at J, with 12 bases between. The CDR3 sequence is 14 residues long. From germline, CDR1 is SEHNR and CDR2 FQNEAQ (reference sequence). The CDR3 is CASSRATLQETQYF. The CDR3 nucleotides are TGTGCCAGCAGCCGTGCGACGTTACAAGAGACCCAGTACTTC.

Concerning this clonotype: Compared with germline, one end of the junction differs, possibly owing to a read error. The chain employs TRBV7-3 and TRBJ2-3; 7 bases are a match to TRBD2. Germline V lookup: CDR1 SGHTA, CDR2 FQGTGA. The CDR3 consists of 12 residues. The CDR3 nucleotides read TGTGCCAGCAGCTTAGGGGTTGCGGGAGCCACTTTT. Translation gives CASSLGVAGATF.

A word on this clonotype: At one boundary the junction diverges from the germline segment, which might be a read error. This rearrangement joins TRBV13 to TRBJ2-1; D is uncertain. Germline CDR1 PRHDT, CDR2 FYEKMQ (reference sequence). This CDR3 has 17 amino acids. The CDR3 sequence: CAISLGLLGLSYNEQFF. For the CDR3, the DNA is TGTGCCATCAGCTTGGGCCTACTGGGCTTATCCTACAATGAGCAGTTCTTC.

This clonotype was found many times. The V call is TRBV7-9, the J call TRBJ2-3, with D possibly TRBD2 on 6 matching bases. V was cut by 5 bases and J by 2 bases, with 14 bases left in between. Germline V gene data show CDR1 as SEHNR and CDR2 as FQNEAQ (reference sequence). The CDR3 length is 15 residues. This CDR3 is CASSLLLAYTDTQYF. The CDR3 coding sequence is TGTGCCAGCAGCCTCCTCCTAGCGTACACAGATACGCAGTATTTT.

This chain connects TRBV5-1 to TRBJ2-1; 9 bases fit TRBD2. The CDR3 has 14 amino acids. V shed 4 bases and J 8 bases; nucleotides not matched to a gene: 7. Germline CDR1 is SGHRS and CDR2 is YFSETQ. CDR3 residues: CASSPGLASHEQFF. The CDR3 DNA is TGCGCCAGCAGCCCCGGACTAGCGAGCCATGAGCAGTTCTTC.

This rearrangement joins TRBV12-3 or TRBV12-4 to TRBJ2-4, with D tentatively TRBD1 (5 bases). This CDR3 has 15 residues. Trimming stripped 3 bases from V and 9 bases from J, with 18 bases between. The CDR3 coding sequence is TGTGCCAGCAGTTTTCAGGACAACCCCTGGGGCATTCAGTACTTC. This translates into CASSFQDNPWGIQYF.

This clonotype occurred a few times. The chain recombines TRBV12-3 or TRBV12-4 with TRBJ2-5, with 9 bases lining up with TRBD2. CDR3 length: 14 amino acids. J gave up 6 bases and V 6 bases, and 8 bases lay outside the gene matches. The CDR3 DNA is TGTGCCAGCAGCCTTACGGCGGGAGGGAAGACCCAGTACTTC. Protein: CASSLTAGGKTQYF.

This clonotype was seen more than once but under ten times. The rearrangement uses TRBV7-9 and TRBJ1-2, with a possible D match to TRBD1 (5 bases). The germline gives CDR1 SEHNR, CDR2 FQNEAQ (reference sequence). This CDR3 comprises 17 residues. Trimming removed 0 bases at V and 0 bases at J, with 14 bases between. CDR3 loop: CASSLAPWGSSNYGYTF. For the CDR3, the DNA is TGTGCCAGCAGCTTAGCGCCTTGGGGGTCCTCTAACTATGGCTACACCTTC. The full variable domain, its missing parts supplied by reference TRBV7-9 and TRBJ1-2, is DTGVSQNPRHKITKRGQNVTFRCDPISEHNRLYWYRQTLGQGPEFLTYFQNEAQLEKSRLLSDRFSAERPKGSFSTLEIQRTEQGDSAMYLCASSLAPWGSSNYGYTFGSGTRLTVV.

This clonotype was recorded a few times. J is TRBJ2-3 and V is TRBV12-3 or TRBV12-4; maybe TRBD1 (6 bases). The CDR3 totals 15 residues. Trimming cost V 6 bases and J 4 bases, with 17 bases left between them. This CDR3 reads CASSQQGVGSDTQYF. The CDR3 nucleotides are TGTGCCAGCAGCCAACAGGGTGTCGGTTCAGATACGCAGTATTTT.

In regard to this clonotype: The junction departs from germline at one end; a sequencing error may be responsible. The V call is TRBV3-1, the J call TRBJ2-3, with 7 bases lining up with TRBD2. This CDR3 is built from 16 residues. CDR1 LGHDT and CDR2 YNNKEL come from the germline V gene (reference sequence). The CDR3 spells CATSQVLARFTDTQYF. The CDR3 nucleotides read TGTGCCACCAGCCAAGTACTAGCGCGATTCACAGATACGCAGTATTTT.

This clonotype was seen only a few times. The J gene is TRBJ2-5, the V gene TRBV12-3 or TRBV12-4; TRBD1 matches 9 bases. The CDR3 totals 17 residues. Trimming removed 6 bases from V and 3 bases from J; junction bases left unmatched: 14. The CDR3 is CASSRRTGVGPKETQYF. CDR3 in DNA: TGTGCCAGCAGCCGACGGACAGGGGTCGGGCCTAAAGAGACCCAGTACTTC.

The sample holds many counts of this clonotype. The chain recombines TRBV20-1 with TRBJ2-5, with D possibly matching TRBD1 (6 bases). Germline values: CDR1 DFQATT, CDR2 SNEGSKA (reference sequence). V lost 0 bases, J lost 2 bases, and 22 bases lay in between. The CDR3 is 18 residues long. The CDR3 DNA reads TGCAGTGCTAGAGATCTTCGACCGCCGAAGGGGGTACAAGAGACCCAGTACTTC. Amino acids: CSARDLRPPKGVQETQYF.

This clonotype was detected ten times or more. The genes are TRBV12-3 or TRBV12-4 and TRBJ2-5; D may match TRBD1 or TRBD2 (7 bases each). CDR3 length equals 12 residues. The V gene lost 5 bases and the J gene lost 5 bases, with 9 bases spanning the gap. The CDR3 here is CASSQGGETQYF. CDR3 sequence (DNA): TGTGCCAGCAGTCAGGGGGGGGAGACCCAGTACTTC.

CDR3 residues: CASSSGGDRQETQYF. CDR3 coding DNA: TGTGCCAGCAGCTCCGGGGGGGACAGACAAGAGACCCAGTACTTC. This rearrangement joins TRBV7-9 to TRBJ2-5, with D possibly being TRBD2 (8 bases). Germline CDR1 reads SEHNR; CDR2 reads FQNEAQ (reference sequence). Trimming cost V 4 bases and J 2 bases, with 14 bases left between them. The CDR3 runs to 15 residues.

The chain carries TRBV7-2 and TRBJ1-1; D is uncertain. Germline values: CDR1 SGHTA, CDR2 FQGNSA. The ends were cut back, 0 bases at V and 7 bases at J, with 12 bases in the middle. CDR3 length: 14 residues. The CDR3 DNA reads TGTGCCAGCAGCTTAGCGGCGATGGGCGATGAAGCTTTCTTT. Translating gives CASSLAAMGDEAFF.

The J gene is TRBJ1-2, the V gene TRBV15; tentative D call: TRBD1 (6 bases). Germline CDR1 reads LNHNV; CDR2 reads YYDKDF (reference sequence). The length of the CDR3 is 13 residues. Trimming shortened V by 3 bases and J by 3 bases, and 8 bases separated the two germline ends. CDR3 amino acids: CATSRTGYYGYTF. CDR3 in DNA: TGTGCCACCAGCAGGACAGGCTACTATGGCTACACCTTC.

This rearrangement joins TRBV5-1 to TRBJ1-2; tentative D call: TRBD1 (5 bases). The germline V gene encodes CDR1 SGHRS and CDR2 YFSETQ. The CDR3 is made up of 12 amino acids. V shed 5 bases and J shed 6 bases, with 11 bases lying between them. CDR3 in amino acids: CASSADRDGYTF. The CDR3 nucleotides read TGCGCCAGCAGTGCCGACAGAGATGGCTACACCTTC. Drawing the rest from reference TRBV5-1 and TRBJ1-2, the complete variable domain is KAGVTQTPRYLIKTRGQQVTLSCSPISGHRSVSWYQQTPGQGLQFLFEYFSETQRNKGNFPGRFSGRQFSNSRSEMNVSTLELGDSALYLCASSADRDGYTFGSGTRLTVV.

The genes are TRBV5-1 and TRBJ2-7; TRBD1 matches at 8 bases. The CDR3 has 15 amino acids. Germline lookup yields CDR1 SGHRS and CDR2 YFSETQ. The V segment lost 2 bases and the J segment 6 bases; nucleotides outside the gene matches: 10. The chain's CDR3 is CASSLDGTGPLEQYF. Here the CDR3 DNA reads TGCGCCAGCAGCTTAGACGGGACAGGACCTCTCGAGCAGTACTTC.

V usage is TRBV28 and J usage is TRBJ1-4, with D possibly being TRBD1 (5 bases). Looked up from germline, CDR1 is MDHEN and CDR2 is SYDVKM. The CDR3 loop spans 15 amino acids. The germline V and J ends were trimmed by 4 bases and 4 bases, with 13 bases remaining between them. CDR3 coding DNA: TGTGCCAGCAGTTCTCGGGGGGGAGATAATGAAAAACTGTTTTTT. Protein product: CASSSRGGDNEKLFF.

V usage is TRBV7-9 and J usage is TRBJ2-3, with D possibly matching TRBD2 (6 bases). The CDR3 is 15 residues long. V lost 2 bases, J lost 0 bases, and 9 bases lay in between. Germline V gene sequence: CDR1 SEHNR, CDR2 FQNEAQ (reference sequence). The CDR3 DNA reads as TGTGCCAGCAGCTTACGGGAGTCTAGCACAGATACGCAGTATTTT. This gives the protein CASSLRESSTDTQYF.